This T cell receptor (beta chain) was sequenced in a study of blood T cells in healthy people across ages. This clonotype appeared a single time. The CDR3 consists of 15 residues. CDR1 DFQATT and CDR2 SNEGSKA come from the germline V gene (reference sequence). Together with a sample-barcoded 5' primer, a J-beta primer mix was included in a second PCR lasting roughly 6 to 12 cycles. TCRdb redid the calling of the 5' RACE reads with MiXCR, one entry per CDR3 protein. The data contain about 1.8 million distinct CDR3 sequences, 49% of them singletons. The TCR sequence derives from a woman between 40 and 50 years old in good health. J is TRBJ2-1 and V is TRBV20-1; D unresolved. The DNA end lines up better with TRBJ2-7; the J call may be wrong. Material: blood. CDR3 bases: TGCAGTGCTAGCCCCCCGAAGCCTACCTACAATGAGCAGTACTTC. Residues: CSASPPKPTYNEQYF.